One and the same sample provided the 28 T cell receptor beta chains below, sequenced in a study of blood T cell repertoires in COVID-19. Sequenced by immunoSEQ multiplex PCR; TCRdb stores in-frame clones only, minus some. The sample includes approximately 99,000 clones, more than 65% seen only once; the top ten take about a sixth. The sequenced sample consisted of peripheral blood. The receptors were gathered from a woman over 75 with active or convalescent COVID-19.

The V and J genes are TRBV27 and TRBJ2-5, with TRBD2 identical over 8 bases. CDR3 size: 16 residues. Germline V gene lookup returns CDR1 MNHEY and CDR2 SMNVEV (reference sequence). Trimming cost V 3 bases and J 5 bases; bases outside gene matches: 11. The CDR3 region is CASSFIQAGVRETQYF. In DNA form, the CDR3 reads TGTGCCAGCAGTTTCATACAAGCGGGAGTTCGCGAGACCCAGTACTTC.

The chain is built from TRBV2 and TRBJ2-2, with 10 bases fitting TRBD2. Germline-derived CDR1 and CDR2 are SNHLY and FYNNEI. CDR3 length: 16 amino acids. The J segment lost 9 bases and the V segment lost 3 bases, leaving 10 bases of the junction unmatched. CDR3 sequence reads: CASSDGLAGEGRELFF. In DNA, the CDR3 is TGTGCCAGCAGTGATGGGCTAGCGGGAGAAGGGAGGGAGCTGTTTTTT.

This chain uses TRBV6-2 or TRBV6-3 with TRBJ2-4, with 8 bases matching TRBD2. Germline loops: CDR1 MNHEY, CDR2 SVGEGT. There are 15 residues in the CDR3. V gave up 6 bases and J gave up 4 bases; unmatched junction bases: 8. The CDR3 spells CASSSPRGGKNIQYF. In nucleotides, the CDR3 is TGTGCCAGCAGCTCCCCTCGGGGGGGGAAAAACATTCAGTACTTC.

V gene TRBV11-2 combines with J gene TRBJ1-3; D gene ambiguous. Germline V gene data show CDR1 as SGHAT and CDR2 as FQNNGV. This CDR3 contains 17 residues. V lost 3 bases and J lost 0, with 15 bases in between. This CDR3 is CASSFQGLASSGNTIYF. CDR3 sequence (DNA): TGTGCCAGCAGCTTCCAAGGCCTTGCTAGCTCTGGAAACACCATATATTTT.

The rearrangement links TRBV11-2 to TRBJ2-5; 8 nucleotides align to TRBD1. CDR1 and CDR2 from the germline V gene are SGHAT and FQNNGV. The ends lost 3 bases at V and 1 base at J; junction bases unmatched: 4. This CDR3 comprises 15 residues. DNA for the CDR3: TGTGCCAGCAGCTTCGGACAGGGCCTCCAAGAGACCCAGTACTTC. Protein product: CASSFGQGLQETQYF.

The chain uses TRBV5-4 and TRBJ2-1; 8 positions match TRBD1. V lost 3 bases to trimming and J lost 9 bases; unmatched junction nucleotides: 5. Per germline, CDR1 SGHNT and CDR2 YYREEE (reference sequence). This CDR3 comprises 13 residues. As DNA, the CDR3 is TGTGCCAGCAGCTCGGACAGGGATGGTGAGCAGTTCTTC. It codes for CASSSDRDGEQFF.

The V and J genes are TRBV2 and TRBJ1-5, with 7 positions matching TRBD1. CDR1 is SNHLY, CDR2 FYNNEI, per germline. The CDR3 runs 15 residues. Trimming at V came to 4 bases and at J to 2 bases, leaving 5 bases not matched to a gene. The CDR3 nucleotides read TGTGCCAGCAGTGCAGACAGGGTGGGCAATCAGCCCCAGCATTTT. This sequence encodes CASSADRVGNQPQHF.

The chain recombines TRBV2 with TRBJ2-7, with TRBD2 matching over 12 bases. V lost 5 bases to trimming and J lost 5 bases; unmatched junction nucleotides: 4. CDR1 SNHLY and CDR2 FYNNEI come from the germline V gene. The CDR3 spans 14 residues. The CDR3 sequence: CASSRRLAGDEQYF. The DNA for the CDR3 is TGTGCCAGCAGTCGACGACTAGCGGGAGACGAGCAGTACTTC.

The chain combines TRBV7-9 with TRBJ2-1; no reliable D call. V lost 1 base, J lost 5 bases, and 6 bases lay in between. Germline CDR1 is SEHNR and CDR2 is FQNEAQ (reference sequence). The CDR3 loop spans 13 amino acids. Written as DNA, the CDR3 is TGTGCCAGCAGCTTAGGGCCCCACAATGAGCAGTTCTTC. Protein product: CASSLGPHNEQFF.

The sample holds one count of this clone. As DNA, the CDR3 is TGTGCCAGCAGCTTAGATAGCACCGGGGAGCTGTTTTTT. Translating it yields CASSLDSTGELFF. The chain combines TRBV7-3 with TRBJ2-2; no clear D gene. This CDR3 comprises 13 residues. Per the germline V gene, CDR1 is SGHTA and CDR2 is FQGTGA. V was clipped by 2 bases and J by 4 bases, with 5 bases between them.

V and J are TRBV4-3 and TRBJ1-2, with no clear D. The CDR3 runs to 13 residues. V gave up 4 bases and J gave up 6 bases, with 12 bases separating them. CDR1 and CDR2 (germline): LGHNA, YSLEER. The CDR3 reads CASSPLSGNGYTF. For the CDR3, the DNA is TGCGCCAGCAGCCCTCTATCGGGGAATGGCTACACCTTC.

The CDR3 sequence: CASRAGGGNTQYF. In DNA form, the CDR3 reads TGTGCCAGCAGGGCGGGCGGGGGTAATACGCAGTATTTT. V and J are TRBV6-5 and TRBJ2-3, with TRBD2 identical over 7 bases. CDR1 is MNHEY, CDR2 SVGAGI, per germline. The CDR3 is 13 amino acids. Losses at the gene ends were 6 bases for V and 7 bases for J; bases not matched to a gene: 7.

This clone was seen only a few times. The chain joins TRBV11-2 to TRBJ2-1; tentatively, D is TRBD1 (6 bases). V was pared by 4 bases and J by 8 bases, with 9 bases between. CDR3 length: 12 amino acids. Looked up from germline, CDR1 is SGHAT and CDR2 is FQNNGV. CDR3 residues: CASSSEGDEQFF. The CDR3 region has the DNA TGTGCCAGCAGCTCTGAGGGGGATGAGCAGTTCTTC.

A note on this clone: At one boundary the junction diverges from the germline segment, which might be a read error. The rearrangement joins TRBV5-1 to TRBJ1-1, with D possibly being TRBD1 (6 bases). The CDR3 is 14 residues long. The germline gives CDR1 SGHRS, CDR2 YFSETQ. The CDR3 sequence is CASSGSQGSTEAFF. The CDR3 coding sequence is TGTGCCAGCAGCGGGTCACAGGGTAGCACTGAAGCTTTCTTT.

DNA for the CDR3: TGTGCCAGCACAGGGGGCTTCGACACTGAAGCTTTCTTT. Residues: CASTGGFDTEAFF. J is TRBJ1-1 and V is TRBV6-5; 8 positions match TRBD1. Germline V gene data show CDR1 as MNHEY and CDR2 as SVGAGI. After removal of 7 bases from V and 3 bases from J, the junction contained 4 bases not matched to a gene. The CDR3 runs to 13 residues.

The V call is TRBV11-1, the J call TRBJ1-1, with 8 bases aligning to TRBD1. This CDR3 has 15 residues. Germline V gene sequence: CDR1 SGHAT, CDR2 FQDESV (reference sequence). Trimming at V came to 5 bases and at J to 11 bases, leaving 16 bases not matched to a gene. Here the CDR3 DNA reads TGTGCCAGCAGCCAGGGGGCAGGGGGTACTCTGGAGGCTTTCTTT. Encoded protein: CASSQGAGGTLEAFF.

Note on this clone: The junction does not match germline at one end; this may be a read error. Other DNA sequences in the sample encode the same CDR3. The rearrangement uses TRBV6-5 and TRBJ1-2; D might be TRBD1 (6 bases). Germline assignment: CDR1 MNHEY and CDR2 SVGAGI. The CDR3 extends over 14 amino acids. The CDR3 loop reads CASSYLSGVDGYTF. The CDR3, as DNA: TGTGCCAGCAGTTACCTCTCAGGGGTCGATGGTTACACCTTC.

This clone was seen a few times. The chain carries TRBV9 and TRBJ1-1; D possibly corresponds to TRBD1 (6 bases). The V and J ends lost 0 bases and 1 base respectively, with 13 bases between them. This CDR3 has 16 residues. CDR1 SGDLS and CDR2 YYNGEE come from the germline V gene. CDR3 residues: CASSVGWTGQNTEAFF. CDR3 DNA sequence: TGTGCCAGCAGCGTAGGGTGGACGGGACAGAACACTGAAGCTTTCTTT.

The chain couples TRBV6-2 or TRBV6-3 to TRBJ1-2; 7 bases are a match to TRBD1. V lost 0 bases, J lost 5 bases, and 0 bases stayed unmatched. CDR1 is MNHEY, CDR2 SVGEGT, per germline. There are 13 residues in the CDR3. The CDR3 sequence is CASSYSTGYGYTF. The CDR3, as DNA: TGTGCCAGCAGTTACTCGACAGGGTATGGCTACACCTTC.

The chain carries TRBV15 and TRBJ1-5; D is ambiguous. CDR1 is LNHNV, CDR2 YYDKDF, per germline (reference sequence). CDR3 length equals 15 residues. Trimming took 0 bases from V and 0 from J, leaving 6 bases between them. This CDR3 reads CATSRDIYSNQPQHF. The CDR3 bases are TGTGCCACCAGCAGAGATATTTATAGCAATCAGCCCCAGCATTTT.

The chain joins TRBV7-2 to TRBJ1-2, with 11 bases that match TRBD1. V lost 0 bases to trimming and J lost 7 bases; unmatched junction nucleotides: 4. The CDR3 has 15 residues. Germline values: CDR1 SGHTA, CDR2 FQGNSA. CDR3 region: CASSLARTGGFGYTF. The DNA for the CDR3 is TGTGCCAGCAGCTTAGCGAGGACAGGGGGCTTTGGCTACACCTTC.

This clone showed up just once. V is TRBV6-6 and J is TRBJ2-1, with 8 nucleotides matching TRBD1. Germline values: CDR1 MNHNY, CDR2 SVGAGI (reference sequence). Trimming at V came to 9 bases and at J to 7 bases, leaving 8 bases not matched to a gene. The CDR3 has 13 amino acids. The CDR3 region is CASGPGQANEQFF. In DNA, the CDR3 is TGTGCCAGTGGGCCGGGACAGGCAAATGAGCAGTTCTTC.

This chain joins TRBV20-1 and TRBJ2-5; 9 bases align to TRBD1. This CDR3 is built from 15 residues. CDR1 is DFQATT, CDR2 SNEGSKA, per germline (reference sequence). V shed 3 bases, J shed 5 bases, and the junction held 10 bases outside the gene matches. The CDR3 here is CSASSPQGAWETQYF. For the CDR3, the DNA is TGCAGTGCTAGTTCCCCACAGGGGGCTTGGGAGACCCAGTACTTC.

Concerning this clone: An end of the junction differs from the germline gene, which may be a read error. The chain has TRBV19 and TRBJ1-3; 7 nucleotides match TRBD1. The CDR3 sequence is 16 residues long. Germline CDR1 is LNHDA and CDR2 is SQIVND (reference sequence). This CDR3 reads CASSDTDRRYRNTIYF. For the CDR3, the DNA is TGTGCAAGTAGTGACACGGACAGGCGATATAGAAACACCATATATTTT.

The chain carries TRBV11-3 and TRBJ2-1; 8 bases are shared with TRBD2. Germline trimming cut 3 bases from V and 5 bases from J; bases unmatched to any gene: 6. The CDR3 sequence is 15 residues long. The germline V gene has CDR1 SGHNT and CDR2 YENEEA. The CDR3 here is CASSFGAGVNNEQFF. The CDR3 bases are TGTGCCAGCAGCTTCGGAGCGGGAGTCAACAATGAGCAGTTCTTC.

This clone showed up just once. The rearrangement joins TRBV4-3 to TRBJ2-2, with 7 bases that match TRBD2. CDR1 and CDR2 from the germline V gene are LGHNA and YSLEER. The V gene end was trimmed by 2 bases and the J gene end by 2 bases; junction bases not matched to a gene: 2. The CDR3 is made up of 15 amino acids. The CDR3 nucleotides read TGCGCCAGCAGCCAAACGGGGGGAAACACCGGGGAGCTGTTTTTT. It translates to CASSQTGGNTGELFF.

Details on this clone: This sample includes further DNA sequences coding for the same CDR3. This chain joins TRBV18 and TRBJ2-2, with D tentatively TRBD1 (5 bases). The V gene lost 3 bases and the J gene lost 3 bases, with 8 bases spanning the gap. Germline V gene lookup returns CDR1 KGHSH and CDR2 LQKENI. The CDR3 extends over 14 amino acids. The CDR3 nucleotides are TGTGCCAGCTCACCGGGGCTTGACACCGGGGAGCTGTTTTTT. Translated: CASSPGLDTGELFF.

V gene TRBV27 combines with J gene TRBJ2-7; D is undetermined. Per germline, CDR1 MNHEY and CDR2 SMNVEV (reference sequence). The CDR3 loop spans 13 amino acids. The V gene lost 2 bases and the J gene lost 5 bases, with 10 bases spanning the gap. In DNA, the CDR3 is TGTGCCAGCAGTTTAAGTGATCTAAACGAGCAGTACTTC. As protein: CASSLSDLNEQYF.